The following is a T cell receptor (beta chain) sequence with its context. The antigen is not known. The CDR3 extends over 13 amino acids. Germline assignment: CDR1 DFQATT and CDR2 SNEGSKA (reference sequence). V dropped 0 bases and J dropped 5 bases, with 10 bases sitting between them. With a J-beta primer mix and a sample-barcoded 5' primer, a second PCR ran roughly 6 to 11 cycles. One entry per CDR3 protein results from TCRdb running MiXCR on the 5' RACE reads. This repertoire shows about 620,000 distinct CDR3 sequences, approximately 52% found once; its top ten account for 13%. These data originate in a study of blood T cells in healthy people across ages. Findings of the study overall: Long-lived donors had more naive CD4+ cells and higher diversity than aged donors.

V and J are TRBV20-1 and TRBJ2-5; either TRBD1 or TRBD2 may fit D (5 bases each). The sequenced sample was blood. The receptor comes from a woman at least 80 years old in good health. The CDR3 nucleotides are TGCAGTGCTAGAGATTGGGACCGGGAGACCCAGTACTTC. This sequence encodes CSARDWDRETQYF.